A selection of T cell receptor beta chains follows, all from one sample in a study of cytomegalovirus exposure and HLA in healthy donors. Clones were sequenced by immunoSEQ multiplex PCR, and TCRdb holds only the in-frame ones, with some missing. The profile shows some 150,000 clones, over 8% of them singletons. The source material was PBMCs. These receptors were obtained from a male donor in good health and CMV-seronegative. Each CDR3 is given with its conserved first and last residue. A D gene is named only where the DNA matches it firmly. Clone sizes are given selectively: once, few, many, or a class where the clone is expanded.

.,TRBD2,TRBV6-5,TRBJ2-1,TGTGCCAGCAGTCACGACCCCGGGACTAGCGAGCAGTTCTTC,CASSHDPGTSEQFF
.,TRBD1,TRBV6-7,TRBJ1-6,TGTGCCAGCAGTCTAACTCAGGGGACAGATAATTCCCCCCTCCACTTT,CASSLTQGTDNSPLHF
few,TRBD2,TRBV29-1,TRBJ2-5,TGCAGCGTTCCCATAGCGGGAGGCCAAGAGACCCAGTACTTC,CSVPIAGGQETQYF
few,.,TRBV29-1,TRBJ1-3,TGCAGCGTTGAGATTCCAGGGCGTAATCCCTCGAACACCATATATTTT,CSVEIPGRNPSNTIYF
few,.,TRBV10-2,TRBJ2-1,TGCGCCAGCAACCCTCGACAGAGCTCCTACAATGAGCAGTTCTTC,CASNPRQSSYNEQFF
few,TRBD2,TRBV11-2,TRBJ2-3,TGTGCCAGCAGCTTAGTGTCGACTAGCGGGGTCACAGATACGCAGTATTTT,CASSLVSTSGVTDTQYF
few,TRBD1,TRBV5-4,TRBJ2-5,TGTGCCAGCAGCGTGGGACAGGGACAAGAGACCCAGTACTTC,CASSVGQGQETQYF
.,.,TRBV9,TRBJ1-5,TGTGCCAGCAGCCCCCAGGGGAGCAATCAGCCCCAGCATTTT,CASSPQGSNQPQHF
.,TRBD1,TRBV5-8,TRBJ1-5,TGTGCCAGCAGCTTGAACAGGGGGCAGGGGCAGCCCCAGCATTTT,CASSLNRGQGQPQHF
few,.,TRBV25-1,TRBJ1-3,TGTGCCAGCAGTGGTCAGCGGCTCTCTGGAAACACCATATATTTT,CASSGQRLSGNTIYF
few,.,TRBV4-1,TRBJ2-1,TGCGCCAGCAGCCAAGAGGAGGGTCAGGGAGTAAATGAGCAGTTCTTC,CASSQEEGQGVNEQFF
.,TRBD2,TRBV7-9,TRBJ2-3,TGTGCCAGCAGCCCTTTATTAGCGGGAGGCCCAGATACGCAGTATTTT,CASSPLLAGGPDTQYF
few,TRBD2,TRBV4-1,TRBJ2-5,TGCGCCAGCAGCCACGGGAGCGGGACTCCCATGGGGGAGACCCAGTACTTC,CASSHGSGTPMGETQYF
few,TRBD1,TRBV7-2,TRBJ2-7,TGTGCCAGCAGCTACACAGGGGACTACGAGCAGTACTTC,CASSYTGDYEQYF
.,.,TRBV2,TRBJ1-2,TGTGCCAGCAGTGAACGCGCGTATGGCTACACCTTC,CASSERAYGYTF
few,TRBD1,TRBV5-1,TRBJ1-1,TGCGCCAGCAGCCTAGGACAGGGGAGGAACACTGAAGCTTTCTTT,CASSLGQGRNTEAFF
few,TRBD2,TRBV2,TRBJ2-7,TGTGCCAGCAGTATCCAGGGAGGGGTAGGCTACGAGCAGTACTTC,CASSIQGGVGYEQYF
.,.,TRBV28,TRBJ1-2,TGTGCCCCACCAGGGTGTTTCGATGGCTACACCTTC,CAPPGCFDGYTF
.,TRBD2,TRBV7-2,TRBJ2-7,TGTGCCAGCAGTTTCGGGACTAGCGGGACCACTCAGCAGTACTTC,CASSFGTSGTTQQYF
.,TRBD1,TRBV7-3,TRBJ1-1,TGTGCCAGCAGCTTAACGGGTAGTATCGGGACAGTGAACACTGAAGCTTTCTTT,CASSLTGSIGTVNTEAFF
.,.,TRBV4-1,TRBJ1-2,TGCGCCAGCAGCCCTTCTCCAGTTAACTATGGCTACACCTTC,CASSPSPVNYGYTF
few,TRBD1,TRBV29-1,TRBJ1-1,TGCAGCACTTGGACAGGGGGTCGCGCTTTCTTT,CSTWTGGRAFF
.,TRBD1,TRBV6-5,TRBJ2-3,TGTGCCAGCAGTTACTCGAAAATTCAGGGGGCAGATACGCAGTATTTT,CASSYSKIQGADTQYF
few,TRBD1,TRBV28,TRBJ1-2,TGTGCCAGCAGTTTTCAGGGGGGCTATGGCTACACCTTC,CASSFQGGYGYTF
.,TRBD1,TRBV7-2,TRBJ1-2,TGTGCCAGCAGCTTAGCCGAGGGGGCGAGAGGCTACACCTTC,CASSLAEGARGYTF
.,.,TRBV19,TRBJ2-2,TGTGCCAGTAGTATAAGGGGGACCGGGGAGCTGTTTTTT,CASSIRGTGELFF
.,TRBD1,TRBV2,TRBJ2-7,TGTGCCAGCAGGGGGGAATTAAGGACAGGCTCCTACGAGCAGTACTTC,CASRGELRTGSYEQYF
.,.,TRBV7-9,TRBJ1-1,TGTGCCAGCAGCCTTCTTGGAGGTGGGAAGAACACTGAAGCTTTCTTT,CASSLLGGGKNTEAFF
few,.,TRBV27,TRBJ2-2,TGTGCCAGCAGACCCTTTTCTAGCAGCAACACCGGGGAGCTGTTTTTT,CASRPFSSSNTGELFF
few,.,TRBV7-8,TRBJ2-3,TGTGCCAGCAGCAACCAGTCTCCAGATACGCAGTATTTT,CASSNQSPDTQYF
few,.,TRBV9,TRBJ2-1,TGTGCCAGCAGCTCCCAAGGGACTGTGAATGAGCAGTTCTTC,CASSSQGTVNEQFF
.,.,TRBV15,TRBJ1-5,TGTGCCACCGGTACAAGGAACACAGGGAATCAGCCCCAGCATTTT,CATGTRNTGNQPQHF
.,TRBD1,TRBV2,TRBJ1-5,TGTGCCAGCGAGAGGGGGCGCTTGGGGCATCAGCCCCAGCATTTT,CASERGRLGHQPQHF
.,.,TRBV27,TRBJ2-2,TGTGCCAGCAGTACGCTGGGGGGCGGGGAGCTGTTTTTT,CASSTLGGGELFF
few,.,TRBV21-1,TRBJ2-2,TGTGCCAGCAGCTCCCACAGGGCCGGCACCGGGGAGCTGTTTTTT,CASSSHRAGTGELFF
.,TRBD1,TRBV6-6,TRBJ2-7,TGTGCCAGCAGTTCGACAGGGGGCAGCGAGCAGTACTTC,CASSSTGGSEQYF
few,.,TRBV5-6,TRBJ1-2,TGTGCCAGCAGCTTGGGACGGGTAGCTGGCTACACCTTC,CASSLGRVAGYTF
few,.,TRBV25-1,TRBJ2-7,TGTGCCAGCAGTGAATCAGGAGGGCTCGAGCAGTACTTC,CASSESGGLEQYF
.,.,TRBV4-3,TRBJ2-5,TGCGCCAGCAGCCAAGATCTTAACAAAGTAGAGACCCAGTACTTC,CASSQDLNKVETQYF
few,TRBD1,TRBV28,TRBJ1-3,TGTGCCAGCAGTTTTATAGGAACAGGGGTTGGAAACACCATATATTTT,CASSFIGTGVGNTIYF
.,.,TRBV7-3,TRBJ2-1,TGTGCCAGCAGCTTAAGAGGGCGGCACAGCTCCTACAATGAGCAGTTCTTC,CASSLRGRHSSYNEQFF
few,TRBD1,TRBV7-2,TRBJ1-2,TGTGCCAGCAGCGTCCGGGACAGTAGAGGCTACACCTTC,CASSVRDSRGYTF
.,.,TRBV9,TRBJ1-3,TGTGCCAGCAGCCCACAGACGGCCAGCTCTGGAAACACCATATATTTT,CASSPQTASSGNTIYF